One and the same sample provided the 29 T cell receptor beta chains below, sequenced in a study of CD8 T cells in ankylosing spondylitis. In TCRdb, the 5' RACE reads were re-called with MiXCR into one record per CDR3 protein. The sample contains around 250,000 distinct CDR3 sequences, roughly a tenth of which appear only once. The sequenced sample was blood, either unsorted or a sorted T cell fraction (not recorded which). These receptor sequences come from a male donor with ankylosing spondylitis or in good health (not recorded which).

This clonotype was picked up many times. V is TRBV27 and J is TRBJ2-6, with D possibly TRBD2 on 5 matching bases. V lost 5 bases to trimming and J lost 1 base, with 21 bases between them. The length of the CDR3 is 19 residues. The germline V gene encodes CDR1 MNHEY and CDR2 SMNVEV (reference sequence). CDR3 protein: CASSPYSLGLESGANVLTF. CDR3 in DNA: TGTGCCAGCAGTCCCTACAGTCTAGGACTTGAGTCTGGGGCCAACGTCCTGACTTTC.

This clonotype was seen repeatedly, ten times or more. The rearrangement links TRBV5-1 to TRBJ2-5, with D possibly TRBD2 on 5 matching bases. Germline CDR1 is SGHRS and CDR2 is YFSETQ. The CDR3 is 16 amino acids. Trimming removed 0 bases at V and 2 bases at J, with 14 bases between. The CDR3 nucleotides are TGCGCCAGCAGCTTGGGCAGCGGTTGGGCTCAAGAGACCCAGTACTTC. It is translated as CASSLGSGWAQETQYF.

As for this clonotype: Germline is not matched at one junction end, which may reflect a read error. The chain joins TRBV6-1 to TRBJ1-4; a possible D gene is TRBD1 (5 bases). Germline CDR1 is MNHNS and CDR2 is SASEGT. This CDR3 spans 15 amino acids. The CDR3 loop reads CVSSEGQTGAGKLFF. In DNA, the CDR3 is TGTGTCAGCAGTGAAGGGCAAACCGGGGCCGGAAAACTGTTTTTT.

The rearrangement joins TRBV7-2 to TRBJ2-7; no definite D call. CDR1 and CDR2 (germline): SGHTA, FQGNSA. The V end lost 6 bases, the J end lost 2 bases, and 17 bases lay between the germline ends. The CDR3 runs 15 residues. CDR3 nucleotides: TGTGCCAGCAGTTCTCAAGGCAGTCATACCTACGAGCAGTACTTC. Translation gives CASSSQGSHTYEQYF. The complete variable domain, with remaining parts taken from reference TRBV7-2 and TRBJ2-7, reads GAGVSQSPSNKVTEKGKDVELRCDPISGHTALYWYRQSLGQGLEFLIYFQGNSAPDKSGLPSDRFSAERTGGSVSTLTIQRTQQEDSAVYLCASSSQGSHTYEQYFGPGTRLTVT.

In its sample, this clonotype was seen many times. The gene calls are TRBV20-1 and TRBJ2-5, with unresolved D. CDR3 length equals 15 residues. V lost 1 base and J lost 0, with 12 bases in between. CDR1 and CDR2 (germline): DFQATT, SNEGSKA (reference sequence). The CDR3 DNA reads as TGCAGTGCTAGAGGGTCCGGGTGGCACCAAGAGACCCAGTACTTC. Translation: CSARGSGWHQETQYF.

In its sample, this clonotype was seen many times. The chain couples TRBV12-3 or TRBV12-4 to TRBJ1-4, with D unresolved. The CDR3 contains 14 residues. V dropped 3 bases and J dropped 5 bases, with 10 bases sitting between them. CDR3 residues: CASSFSGVNEKLFF. The CDR3 bases are TGTGCCAGCAGTTTTTCTGGGGTCAATGAAAAACTGTTTTTT.

At least ten counts were recorded for this clonotype. For the CDR3, the DNA is TGTGCCAGCAGTGAAGTAGTGAACACCGGGGAGCTGTTTTTT. Its translation is CASSEVVNTGELFF. The V gene is TRBV25-1, the J gene TRBJ2-2; D uncertain. CDR1 and CDR2 from the germline V gene are MGHDK and SYGVNS. The CDR3 runs 14 residues. Trimming pared 2 bases from V and 1 base from J, leaving 5 bases between.

The gene calls are TRBV4-1 and TRBJ1-5; D is ambiguous. Trimming pared 4 bases from V and 6 bases from J, leaving 16 bases between. Germline V CDR1 and CDR2: MGHRA, YSYEKL. This CDR3 region has 15 residues. The CDR3 DNA reads as TGCGCCAGCAGCCGAGCGGCTGCCCGGGGTCAGCCCCAGCATTTT. Translated, it gives CASSRAAARGQPQHF.

This chain uses TRBV20-1 with TRBJ2-3, with a weak D call TRBD1 (6 bases). V was clipped by 6 bases and J by 0 bases, with 10 bases between them. Germline loops: CDR1 DFQATT, CDR2 SNEGSKA (reference sequence). The CDR3 is 13 residues long. Here the CDR3 reads CSAPRGSTDTQYF. The CDR3 nucleotides read TGCAGTGCCCCCAGGGGTAGCACAGATACGCAGTATTTT.

The chain couples TRBV21-1 to TRBJ1-6; TRBD1, as called in the table, went unchecked against the DNA. TRBV21-1 is recorded as a pseudogene. CDR3 length equals 15 residues. The CDR3 sequence: CASSKGGTVHSPLHF. As DNA, the CDR3 is TGTGCCAGCAGCAAAGGGGGGACAGTCCATTCACCCCTCCACTTT.

This clonotype was seen ten or more times. The genes are TRBV29-1 and TRBJ2-5; D may be TRBD2 (5 bases). CDR1 and CDR2 (germline): SQVTM, ANQGSEA. The V end lost 3 bases, the J end lost 5 bases, and 10 bases lay between the germline ends. This CDR3 comprises 12 residues. The CDR3 DNA sequence: TGCAGCGTTGATTTGGACTTCGAGACCCAGTACTTC. Encoded protein: CSVDLDFETQYF.

This clonotype was seen many times. This sequence joins TRBV10-3 and TRBJ2-2; D is ambiguous. V was cut by 4 bases and J by 5 bases, with 5 bases left in between. The CDR3 extends over 12 amino acids. Germline assignment: CDR1 ENHRY and CDR2 SYGVKD. CDR3 amino acids: CAISGLTGELFF. CDR3 nucleotides: TGTGCCATCAGTGGACTGACCGGGGAGCTGTTTTTT.

This clonotype was counted at least ten times. The chain has TRBV15 and TRBJ1-2; D gene ambiguous. Germline V gene data show CDR1 as LNHNV and CDR2 as YYDKDF (reference sequence). Deletions cut 0 bases from V and 0 bases from J, with 8 bases between. This CDR3 is built from 15 residues. CDR3 sequence reads: CATSREGIANYGYTF. As DNA, the CDR3 is TGTGCCACCAGCAGAGAGGGAATAGCTAACTATGGCTACACCTTC.

This clonotype was observed a few times. The rearrangement uses TRBV15 and TRBJ2-4; 7 bases map to TRBD1. This CDR3 is built from 14 residues. The V gene end was trimmed by 4 bases and the J gene end by 4 bases; junction bases not matched to a gene: 4. CDR1 and CDR2 (germline): LNHNV, YYDKDF (reference sequence). CDR3 sequence reads: CATSNSGQKNIQYF. CDR3 DNA sequence: TGTGCCACCAGCAATTCGGGACAGAAAAACATTCAGTACTTC. Supplemented by reference TRBV15 and TRBJ2-4, the full variable domain reads DAMVIQNPRYQVTQFGKPVTLSCSQTLNHNVMYWYQQKSSQAPKLLFHYYDKDFNNEADTPDNFQSRRPNTSFCFLDIRSPGLGDTAMYLCATSNSGQKNIQYFGAGTRLSVL.

This clonotype was observed many times. V is TRBV9 and J is TRBJ2-1; D is possibly TRBD2 (6 bases). The CDR3 is 15 residues long. Between the trimmed V and J ends, which lost 4 bases and 4 bases, there was a span of 15 bases. Germline values: CDR1 SGDLS, CDR2 YYNGEE. CDR3 sequence (DNA): TGTGCCAGCAGCCGGGACTCCCGTATATACAATGAGCAGTTCTTC. Translation: CASSRDSRIYNEQFF. Supplemented by reference TRBV9 and TRBJ2-1, the full variable domain reads DSGVTQTPKHLITATGQRVTLRCSPRSGDLSVYWYQQSLDQGLQFLIQYYNGEERAKGNILERFSAQQFPDLHSELNLSSLELGDSALYFCASSRDSRIYNEQFFGPGTRLTVL.

This chain joins TRBV29-1 and TRBJ2-5, with 10 bases fitting TRBD2. Trimming took 2 bases from V and 7 from J; bases not matched to a gene: 7. From germline, CDR1 is SQVTM and CDR2 ANQGSEA. There are 14 residues in the CDR3. The CDR3 loop reads CSVEPAGGPRTQYF. In DNA form, the CDR3 reads TGCAGCGTTGAACCAGCGGGGGGGCCGAGGACCCAGTACTTC. The variable domain in full, with the rest retrieved from reference TRBV29-1 and TRBJ2-5, is SAVISQKPSRDICQRGTSLTIQCQVDSQVTMMFWYRQQPGQSLTLIATANQGSEATYESGFVIDKFPISRPNLTFSTLTVSNMSPEDSSIYLCSVEPAGGPRTQYFGPGTRLLVL.

This clonotype showed up many times. The chain couples TRBV5-1 to TRBJ2-2; D is perhaps TRBD1 (6 bases). The CDR3 is 17 amino acids. Germline V gives CDR1 SGHRS, CDR2 YFSETQ. Trimming shortened V by 1 base and J by 4 bases, and 17 bases separated the two germline ends. The CDR3 here is CASSLSAPTGSTGELFF. CDR3 sequence (DNA): TGCGCCAGCAGCTTGTCAGCTCCAACAGGGAGCACCGGGGAGCTGTTTTTT.

The sample holds many counts of this clonotype. The gene calls are TRBV6-2 or TRBV6-3 and TRBJ1-5; D gene uncertain. Germline CDR1 reads MNHEY; CDR2 reads SVGEGT. The CDR3 has 12 residues. Between the trimmed V and J ends, which lost 6 bases and 0 bases, there was a span of 3 bases. CDR3 sequence: CASRNSNQPQHF. Written as DNA, the CDR3 is TGTGCCAGCAGGAATAGCAATCAGCCCCAGCATTTT.

This clonotype was seen many times. This chain uses TRBV7-9 with TRBJ2-1, with D maybe TRBD2 (5 bases). Germline V CDR1 and CDR2: SEHNR, FQNEAQ (reference sequence). The CDR3 covers 13 residues. V was shortened by 5 bases and J by 4 bases, with 9 bases between the two germline ends. In nucleotides, the CDR3 is TGTGCCAGCAGCCCAGCGGATTACAATGAGCAGTTCTTC. It encodes CASSPADYNEQFF.

This clonotype was recorded a few times. The V gene is TRBV27, the J gene TRBJ1-1, with no clear D. The ends were cut back, 6 bases at V and 4 bases at J, with 15 bases in the middle. This CDR3 is built from 14 residues. Germline V lookup: CDR1 MNHEY, CDR2 SMNVEV (reference sequence). Here the CDR3 DNA reads TGTGCCAGCAGGCTCGAGCCCACGGGCACTGAAGCTTTCTTT. This translates into CASRLEPTGTEAFF.

Ten or more counts support this clonotype. The chain combines TRBV7-7 with TRBJ2-3, with 7 bases matching TRBD2. The CDR3 extends over 17 amino acids. V lost 6 bases to trimming and J lost 2 bases; unmatched junction nucleotides: 14. The V gene's germline CDR1 is SSHAT and CDR2 FNYEAQ (reference sequence). The CDR3, as DNA: TGTGCCAGCAGGGGACTAACGTTGACTCGTGACACAGATACGCAGTATTTT. It translates to CASRGLTLTRDTDTQYF. The complete variable domain, with remaining parts taken from reference TRBV7-7 and TRBJ2-3, reads GAGVSQSPRYKVTKRGQDVTLRCDPISSHATLYWYQQALGQGPEFLTYFNYEAQPDKSGLPSDRFSAERPEGSISTLTIQRTEQRDSAMYRCASRGLTLTRDTDTQYFGPGTRLTVL.

Many counts were recorded for this clonotype. This sequence joins TRBV20-1 and TRBJ2-3; 13 bases line up with TRBD2. Germline CDR1 is DFQATT and CDR2 is SNEGSKA (reference sequence). J lost 4 bases, V lost 2 bases, and 3 bases had no gene match. This CDR3 contains 15 residues. CDR3 protein: CSARPGTSGADTQYF. In DNA, the CDR3 is TGCAGTGCTAGACCGGGGACTAGCGGGGCAGATACGCAGTATTTT.

At least ten counts were recorded for this clonotype. This rearrangement joins TRBV12-3 or TRBV12-4 to TRBJ2-1; a possible D gene is TRBD2 (5 bases). V lost 5 bases, J lost 5 bases, and 10 bases lay in between. The CDR3 extends over 13 amino acids. The CDR3: CASSSRGDNEQFF. The CDR3 nucleotides read TGTGCCAGCAGTAGCCGGGGAGACAATGAGCAGTTCTTC.

This clonotype was seen repeatedly, ten times or more. J is TRBJ1-2 and V is TRBV27; D not resolved. Deletions cut 5 bases from V and 5 bases from J, with 15 bases between. Germline V CDR1 and CDR2: MNHEY, SMNVEV (reference sequence). The CDR3 is 14 amino acids. The CDR3 coding sequence is TGTGCCAGCAGTACCGCGGGAGGGTGGTATGGCTACACCTTC. Translated, it gives CASSTAGGWYGYTF.

The chain couples TRBV4-1 to TRBJ1-1; D is unresolved. Germline lookup yields CDR1 MGHRA and CDR2 YSYEKL. V gave up 1 base and J gave up 7 bases, with 16 bases separating them. CDR3 size: 15 residues. The CDR3 is CASSQGGVPVLEAFF. The CDR3 DNA sequence: TGCGCCAGCAGCCAAGGAGGCGTCCCCGTCCTTGAAGCTTTCTTT.

This clonotype turned up a few times. This chain uses TRBV29-1 with TRBJ2-3; 7 nucleotides match TRBD1. CDR1 SQVTM and CDR2 ANQGSEA come from the germline V gene. The length of the CDR3 is 15 residues. Trimming at V came to 4 bases and at J to 0 bases, leaving 7 bases not matched to a gene. As DNA, the CDR3 is TGCAGCGTTGCCCGAGGGGGCTTCAGCACAGATACGCAGTATTTT. Its translation is CSVARGGFSTDTQYF.

This clonotype was picked up many times. The chain employs TRBV5-1 and TRBJ2-5; TRBD2 agrees at 14 bases. CDR1 and CDR2 (germline): SGHRS, YFSETQ. J gave up 5 bases and V 4 bases, and 4 bases lay outside the gene matches. The CDR3 has 15 residues. The CDR3 sequence: CASSPRTSGRETQYF. Written as DNA, the CDR3 is TGCGCCAGCAGCCCACGGACTAGCGGGAGGGAGACCCAGTACTTC. Full variable domain (missing parts from reference TRBV5-1 and TRBJ2-5): KAGVTQTPRYLIKTRGQQVTLSCSPISGHRSVSWYQQTPGQGLQFLFEYFSETQRNKGNFPGRFSGRQFSNSRSEMNVSTLELGDSALYLCASSPRTSGRETQYFGPGTRLLVL.

The rearrangement joins TRBV25-1 to TRBJ2-3; 7 nucleotides agree with TRBD2. CDR3 length equals 14 residues. Germline assignment: CDR1 MGHDK and CDR2 SYGVNS. J was trimmed by 4 bases and V by 2 bases; bases with no gene match: 3. Written as DNA, the CDR3 is TGTGCCAGCAGTGAAGGGGAGGGCCCAGATACGCAGTATTTT. Its protein product is CASSEGEGPDTQYF.

This clonotype was seen many times. This chain connects TRBV5-1 to TRBJ1-1; 8 positions agree with TRBD1. Germline V gives CDR1 SGHRS, CDR2 YFSETQ. Trimming at V came to 2 bases and at J to 0 bases, leaving 0 bases not matched to a gene. The CDR3 sequence is 14 residues long. CDR3 DNA: TGCGCCAGCAGCTTACAGGGGGTGAACACTGAAGCTTTCTTT. Its protein is CASSLQGVNTEAFF.